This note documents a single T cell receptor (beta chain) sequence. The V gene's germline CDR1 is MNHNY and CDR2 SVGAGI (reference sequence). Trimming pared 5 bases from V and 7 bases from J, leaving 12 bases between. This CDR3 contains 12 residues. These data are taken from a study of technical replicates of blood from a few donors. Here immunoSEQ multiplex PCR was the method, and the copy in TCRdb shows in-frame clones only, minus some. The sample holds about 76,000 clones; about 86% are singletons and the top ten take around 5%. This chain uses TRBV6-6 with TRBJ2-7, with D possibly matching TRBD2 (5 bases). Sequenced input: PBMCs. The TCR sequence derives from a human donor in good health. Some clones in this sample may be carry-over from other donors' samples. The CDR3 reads CASSPDFWEQYF. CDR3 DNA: TGTGCCAGCAGTCCGGACTTTTGGGAGCAGTACTTC.